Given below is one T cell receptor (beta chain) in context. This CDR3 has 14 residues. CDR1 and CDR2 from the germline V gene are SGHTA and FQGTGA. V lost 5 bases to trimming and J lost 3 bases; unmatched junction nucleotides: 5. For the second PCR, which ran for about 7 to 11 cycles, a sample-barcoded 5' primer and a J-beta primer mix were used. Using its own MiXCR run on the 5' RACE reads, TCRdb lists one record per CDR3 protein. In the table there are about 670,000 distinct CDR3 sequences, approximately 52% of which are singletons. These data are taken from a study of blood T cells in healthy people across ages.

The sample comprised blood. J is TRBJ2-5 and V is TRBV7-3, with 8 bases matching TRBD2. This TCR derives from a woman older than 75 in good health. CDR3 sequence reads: CASSPMGLEETQYF. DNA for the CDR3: TGTGCCAGCAGCCCAATGGGACTAGAAGAGACCCAGTACTTC.